This T cell receptor (beta chain) was recorded in a study of identifying expanded T cells in peripheral blood. Using immunoSEQ multiplex PCR, the repertoire was profiled, and TCRdb retains in-frame clones only, with some absent. The sample lists around 57,000 clones; more than 75% were seen once. About this clone itself: Its antigen is unidentified.

Points from the study as a whole: Variance in clone template counts between approximately two-week samples significantly increased with total template count across all healthy donors.

Germline lookup yields CDR1 SGDLS and CDR2 YYNGEE. Trimming at V came to 4 bases and at J to 3 bases, leaving 11 bases not matched to a gene. This CDR3 is built from 16 residues. The material sequenced was blood. The J gene is TRBJ2-7, the V gene TRBV9; 9 positions agree with TRBD2. This clonotype was sampled from a person between 18 and 75 years old in good health. CDR3 sequence: CASSKYPSGTHYEQYF. Here the CDR3 DNA reads TGTGCCAGCAGCAAATACCCTAGCGGGACCCACTACGAGCAGTACTTC.